This T cell receptor beta chain was recovered during a study of cytomegalovirus exposure and HLA in healthy donors. The PCR had 60 Vbeta and 13 Jbeta primers. Sequencing was performed with immunoSEQ multiplex PCR; in TCRdb, only in-frame clones are kept and a portion is missing. The table shows 150,000 to 200,000 clones, with 75% to 85% occurring only once. Regarding donors, all were healthy bone marrow donors. Details on this clone: The antigen remains unidentified.

Germline V gives CDR1 SGDLS, CDR2 YYNGEE. The CDR3 length is 15 residues. Deletions cut 4 bases from V and 2 bases from J, with 12 bases between. General study points: Reported findings show TCR beta sequences accurately forecast HLA-A and HLA-B alleles in most subjects. Presence/absence results assume similar sequencing depth per donor, which may not hold.

This chain links TRBV9 with TRBJ2-2, with a possible D match to TRBD2 (5 bases). The sample consisted of PBMCs. The origin of this receptor is a woman between 18 and 29 years old in good health and CMV-seropositive. The CDR3 protein is CASSPGLINTGELFF. The CDR3 DNA follows: TGTGCCAGCAGCCCAGGACTGATTAACACCGGGGAGCTGTTTTTT.